This T cell receptor beta chain was identified during a study of Ad26.COV2.S vaccination and SARS-CoV-2 variants. V shed 1 base and J shed 10 bases, with 10 bases lying between them. The CDR3 totals 12 residues. Germline-derived CDR1 and CDR2 are LGHNA and YSLEER. Stated treatment: around 19 received Ad26.COV2.S at low or high dose, single or two shots; 5 received placebo; per-sample allocation not given. Material that was analyzed had been drawn on day 63 after the first vaccine or placebo injection. Clones were sequenced by immunoSEQ multiplex PCR, and TCRdb holds only the in-frame ones, with some missing. Of some 480,000 clones in the sample, about 83% were seen once. This clone was observed a single time.

The source of this sequence is a person aged 18-60 years who received the Ad26.COV2.S COVID-19 vaccine or a placebo. This specimen was peripheral blood, taken in a trial of Ad26.COV2.S vaccine versus placebo. The chain links TRBV4-3 to TRBJ1-1; D perhaps matches TRBD1 (5 bases). The CDR3, as DNA: TGCGCCAGCAGCCAAGGGGGCCGCGGAGCTTTCTTT. Translated: CASSQGGRGAFF.